This T cell receptor (beta chain) was documented in a study of molecular identifiers for immune sequencing clone quantification. Findings and limits, study-wide: Naive cells had under 1% of molecules in clones above 20 RNA copies, effectors over 98%.

One entry per CDR3 protein, called by TCRdb with MiXCR from the PCR reads. The sample yields about 510,000 distinct CDR3 sequences, around 23% seen once. Sorted cell numbers of about 19,000 to 1,000,000, with 10%, 30% or 50% RNA, served as input for naive CD8 libraries. Based on a CD8+CD4-CCR7+CD45RA+ profile, naive CD8 T cells were sorted. This clonotype occurred many times. The antigen remains undetermined. This TCR was recovered from a human donor in good health. Some libraries in this study had Jurkat cell RNA spiked in. The sequencing sample was made of naive CD8+ T cells from blood, with Jurkat cell RNA spiked in. The subset is: FACS-sorted CD8+CD4-CCR7+CD45RA+ naive T cells.

CDR3 nucleotides: TGTGCCAGCAGCCAAGGGGCGAGTCTAGCAGGAGAGACCCAGTACTTC. This translates into CASSQGASLAGETQYF. This chain uses TRBV3-1 with TRBJ2-5, with D possibly matching TRBD2 (5 bases). Germline values: CDR1 LGHDT, CDR2 YNNKEL (reference sequence). The CDR3 covers 16 residues. Trimming cost V 1 base and J 4 bases, with 16 bases left between them.